This TCR beta chain was sequenced for a study of cytomegalovirus exposure and HLA in healthy donors. Study-level results: It was approximately 150 TCR beta chains that were listed as cytomegalovirus-associated. Among CMV-associated TCR beta chains, most appeared HLA-restricted in a later analysis.

This clone was counted only a few times. The antigen remains unidentified. This PCR relied on a set of 60 Vbeta primers and 13 Jbeta primers. The assay was immunoSEQ multiplex PCR, and TCRdb's table has in-frame clones only and misses some. Seen here are under 130,000 clones, 55% to 65% observed once, and the top ten hold less than 4.5%. The sequenced sample consisted of PBMCs. This clonotype was sampled from a young man in good health and CMV-seropositive.

CDR3 region: CASSKMVGTGELFF. CDR3 coding DNA: TGCGCCAGCAGTAAGATGGTCGGGACCGGGGAGCTGTTTTTT. The chain is built from TRBV10-1 and TRBJ2-2; D not certain. With 5 bases removed from V and 5 bases from J, the gap between germline ends came to 12 bases. Germline CDR1 WNHNN, CDR2 SYGVQD (reference sequence). The CDR3 is 14 amino acids.